One sample yielded the 9 T cell receptor beta chains listed below, sequenced in a study of regulatory T cells in long-lasting Graves disease. As to time point: newly diagnosed GD, antithyroid drugs for less than 3 months. With RNA extracted from PBMCs as input, the TCR library was made. Assembly of TCR beta libraries relied on iRepertoire HTBI primers together with Arm-PCR of CDR3 regions. One entry per CDR3 protein results from TCRdb running MiXCR on the multiplex PCR reads. Of around 480,000 distinct CDR3 sequences in the sample, 15% to 20% were seen once. Separately, the same data were catalogued under a study of T cells in Graves' hyperthyroidism and ophthalmopathy.

The specimen comprised peripheral blood mononuclear cells (PBMCs), sampled at new diagnosis, from a patient treated with antithyroid drugs. The source is a man aged 40-49 years with Graves disease.

The rearrangement joins TRBV20-1 to TRBJ2-3; no clear D. The CDR3 is 11 residues long. CDR1 is DFQATT, CDR2 SNEGSKA, per germline (reference sequence). The V gene lost 1 base and the J gene lost 6 bases, with 5 bases spanning the gap. The DNA for the CDR3 is TGCAGTGCTAGAGTGAGGGATACGCAGTATTTT. Translating it yields CSARVRDTQYF.

This clonotype was seen a handful of times. The genes are TRBV9 and TRBJ2-3, with 13 bases that match TRBD2. The CDR3 covers 18 residues. Trimming at V came to 0 bases and at J to 2 bases, leaving 6 bases not matched to a gene. Looked up from germline, CDR1 is SGDLS and CDR2 is YYNGEE. The DNA for the CDR3 is TGTGCCAGCAGCGTAGGGTACGGGACTAGCGGGACCACAGATACGCAGTATTTT. This translates into CASSVGYGTSGTTDTQYF.

This clonotype was counted a few times. A much larger clone differs by one base, so this may be a read error. The V gene is TRBV20-1, the J gene TRBJ2-1; TRBD1 is a possible D gene (5 bases). Germline assignment: CDR1 DFQATT and CDR2 SNEGSKA (reference sequence). V lost 0 bases to trimming and J lost 6 bases, with 21 bases between them. CDR3 length: 17 residues. CDR3 coding DNA: TGCAGTGCTAGAGATCTGGTGGGCCCCCAAAGGGGCAATGAGCAGTTCTTC. Translation gives CSARDLVGPQRGNEQFF.

This clonotype came up a few times. The chain is built from TRBV7-2 and TRBJ1-1; no clear D. Looked up from germline, CDR1 is SGHTA and CDR2 is FQGNSA. CDR3 size: 14 residues. V gave up 7 bases and J gave up 1 base, with 13 bases separating them. The CDR3 region is CASTFDVGNTEAFF. The DNA of the CDR3 is TGTGCCAGCACCTTTGATGTCGGGAACACTGAAGCTTTCTTT.

This clonotype has a count of ten or more. V usage is TRBV11-2 and J usage is TRBJ1-6; D call uncertain. There are 15 residues in the CDR3. V was pared by 5 bases and J by 6 bases, with 14 bases between. Germline CDR1 SGHAT, CDR2 FQNNGV. Written as DNA, the CDR3 is TGTGCCAGCAGCCCACCAATCGGCAGTAATTCACCCCTCCACTTT. It translates to CASSPPIGSNSPLHF. Filled out from reference TRBV11-2 and TRBJ1-6, the complete variable domain reads EAGVAQSPRYKIIEKRQSVAFWCNPISGHATLYWYQQILGQGPKLLIQFQNNGVVDDSQLPKDRFSAERLKGVDSTLKIQPAKLEDSAVYLCASSPPIGSNSPLHFGNGTRLTVT.

There are many counts of this clonotype. This rearrangement joins TRBV11-3 to TRBJ2-7; D gene uncertain. The length of the CDR3 is 17 residues. Germline loops: CDR1 SGHNT, CDR2 YENEEA. Deletions cut 0 bases from V and 0 bases from J, with 15 bases between. In nucleotides, the CDR3 is TGTGCCAGCAGCTTAGATGATAGGCGTCTTCACTCCTACGAGCAGTACTTC. Protein sequence: CASSLDDRRLHSYEQYF.

The chain recombines TRBV29-1 with TRBJ2-3; D assignment may be TRBD1 or TRBD2 (5 bases each). The ends were cut back, 6 bases at V and 0 bases at J, with 10 bases in the middle. The CDR3 is 13 amino acids. CDR1 SQVTM and CDR2 ANQGSEA come from the germline V gene. CDR3 protein: CSVSGASTDTQYF. The CDR3 coding sequence is TGCAGCGTCTCCGGGGCTAGCACAGATACGCAGTATTTT.

Worth noting for this clonotype: Sequence at one end of the junction differs from germline and may be a read error. This chain connects TRBV11-3 to TRBJ1-5, with D maybe TRBD1 (6 bases). The CDR3 totals 14 residues. Germline loops: CDR1 SGHNT, CDR2 YENEEA. CDR3 loop: CASSLGDKGWPQHF. The DNA for the CDR3 is TGTGCCAGCAGTTTAGGGGACAAGGGTTGGCCCCAGCATTTT. Variable domain in full (rest from reference TRBV11-3 and TRBJ1-5): EAGVVQSPRYKIIEKKQPVAFWCNPISGHNTLYWYLQNLGQGPELLIRYENEEAVDDSQLPKDRFSAERLKGVDSTLKIQPAELGDSAVYLCASSLGDKGWPQHFGDGTRLSIL.

The V and J genes are TRBV12-3 or TRBV12-4 and TRBJ2-7; 9 bases are a match to TRBD2. The V and J ends lost 4 bases and 3 bases, in that order; junction bases with no gene match: 10. The CDR3 sequence is 16 residues long. CDR3 sequence: CASSYSRLAGDYEQYF. The CDR3 DNA is TGTGCCAGCAGTTACTCGAGATTAGCGGGAGACTACGAGCAGTACTTC.